These 12 T cell receptor beta chains were sequenced from one sample in a study of Graves' ophthalmopathy and Graves' hyperthyroidism. Amplification from RNA transcripts yielded the TCR beta CDR3 regions. First-round RT-PCR with HTBI primers preceded a second-round multiplex PCR. TCRdb fed the multiplex PCR reads into MiXCR, producing one record per CDR3 protein. The sample has about 25,000 distinct CDR3 sequences, nearly 50% seen once. Sequenced: peripheral blood. The receptors come from an adult woman with stable Graves' hyperthyroidism.

The genes are TRBV3-1 and TRBJ2-7; the D gene could be TRBD1 or TRBD2 (5 bases each). Trimming stripped 2 bases from V and 2 bases from J, with 13 bases between. Germline V gives CDR1 LGHDT, CDR2 YNNKEL (reference sequence). The CDR3 totals 15 residues. The CDR3 DNA reads as TGTGCCAGCAGCCAACAATCCGGGACGACCTACGAGCAGTACTTC. This translates into CASSQQSGTTYEQYF.

The V and J genes are TRBV5-6 and TRBJ2-5; D is ambiguous. This CDR3 has 11 amino acids. Trimming removed 4 bases at V and 7 bases at J, with 8 bases between. The germline CDR1 and CDR2 sequences are SGHDT and YYEEEE. Written as DNA, the CDR3 is TGTGCCAGCAGCGACTCCGGGACCCAGTACTTC. Translating gives CASSDSGTQYF.

About this clonotype itself: The conserved phenylalanine or tryptophan is not found at the CDR3 terminus, so this likely reflects a read error. No DNA is shown, since the ends of the CDR3 on it are uncertain; the CDR3 is the one TCRdb lists. This chain joins TRBV6-1 and TRBJ2-1; TRBD1 was called by the table and not checked on the DNA. Per germline, CDR1 MNHNS and CDR2 SASEGT. The CDR3 spans 13 amino acids, including both terminal residues. This chain's CDR3 is CASKPGQGQEQFS.

The table lists this clonotype with many counts. The chain has TRBV5-8 and TRBJ1-1, with TRBD1 identical over 7 bases. This CDR3 spans 14 amino acids. Germline V lookup: CDR1 SGHTS, CDR2 YDEGEE. J lost 3 bases, V lost 0 bases, and 2 bases had no gene match. CDR3: CASSLDDRDTEAFF. The CDR3 DNA is TGTGCCAGCAGCTTGGATGACAGGGACACTGAAGCTTTCTTT. Based on the CDR3 plus reference TRBV5-8 and TRBJ1-1, the full variable domain is EAGVTQSPTHLIKTRGQQATLRCSPISGHTSVYWYQQALGLGLQFLLWYDEGEERNRGNFPPRFSGRQFPNYSSELNVNALELEDSALYLCASSLDDRDTEAFFGQGTRLTVV.

V is TRBV29-1 and J is TRBJ2-1; 11 bases map to TRBD1. Germline CDR1 is SQVTM and CDR2 is ANQGSEA. The CDR3 spans 15 residues. V shed 6 bases and J 2 bases; nucleotides not matched to a gene: 6. For the CDR3, the DNA is TGCAGCGTGGGGACAGGGGGACAAACCTACAATGAGCAGTTCTTC. It translates to CSVGTGGQTYNEQFF.

This sequence joins TRBV25-1 and TRBJ2-7, with D hard to call. The CDR3 runs to 13 residues. Germline-derived CDR1 and CDR2 are MGHDK and SYGVNS. V lost 5 bases and J 5 bases, leaving 13 bases between the germline ends. In nucleotides, the CDR3 is TGTGCCAGCAGTCCTTCCCCCTTAAACGAGCAGTACTTC. This translates into CASSPSPLNEQYF.

This clonotype is termed medium-sized. The gene calls are TRBV2 and TRBJ1-5; D might be TRBD1 (6 bases). The V gene's germline CDR1 is SNHLY and CDR2 FYNNEI. V was shortened by 11 bases and J by 9 bases, with 20 bases between the two germline ends. The CDR3 runs 13 residues. In DNA form, the CDR3 reads TGTGCCTTAAGCAGGGGAGGGCAGGGGCCCCAGCATTTT. Encoded protein: CALSRGGQGPQHF.

This clonotype was seen repeatedly, ten times or more. The CDR3 is CASSFNRGLNEKLFF. CDR3 DNA sequence: TGTGCCAGCAGCTTCAACAGGGGTCTTAATGAAAAACTGTTTTTT. The chain employs TRBV5-8 and TRBJ1-4; 7 bases align to TRBD1. Unmatched junction bases numbered 5, after V lost 2 bases and J lost 4 bases. CDR3 length equals 15 residues. Germline V gives CDR1 SGHTS, CDR2 YDEGEE.

This clonotype was detected many times. A read error is possible here, since a much larger clone lies one base away. The chain has TRBV24-1 and TRBJ2-5; the match to TRBD1 covers 8 bases. This CDR3 is built from 16 residues. Looked up from germline, CDR1 is KGHDR and CDR2 is SFDVKD. The CDR3 is CVTSDLGTQGAQTQYF. Here the CDR3 DNA reads TGTGTCACCAGTGATTTAGGGACCCAGGGGGCACAGACCCAGTACTTC.

By frequency in the sample, this clonotype is medium-sized. CDR3 coding DNA: TGCAGTGCTAGAAAAGCGGCCCGCTACGAGCAGTACTTC. Translating it yields CSARKAARYEQYF. This chain joins TRBV20-1 and TRBJ2-7; D may be TRBD2 (5 bases). This CDR3 comprises 13 residues. The V end lost 2 bases, the J end lost 3 bases, and 11 bases lay between the germline ends. Germline V gene sequence: CDR1 DFQATT, CDR2 SNEGSKA (reference sequence).

Relative to its sample, this clonotype is medium-sized (0.01 to 0.1%). The J gene is TRBJ2-3, the V gene TRBV6-4; 11 bases fit TRBD2. From germline, CDR1 is MRHNA and CDR2 SNTAGT. This CDR3 comprises 15 residues. Trimming cost V 5 bases and J 2 bases; bases outside gene matches: 3. CDR3 DNA sequence: TGTGCCAGCAGTCGGACTAGCGGGCCCACAGATACGCAGTATTTT. Its translation: CASSRTSGPTDTQYF.

The chain joins TRBV20-1 to TRBJ2-7, with 7 nucleotides matching TRBD2. The V gene's germline CDR1 is DFQATT and CDR2 SNEGSKA (reference sequence). The CDR3 covers 16 residues. Trimming cost V 0 bases and J 2 bases; bases outside gene matches: 10. In DNA, the CDR3 is TGCAGTGCTAGAGATGGGGGAGTAGCGGGCACCTACGAGCAGTACGTC. It yields the protein CSARDGGVAGTYEQYV.